This TCR beta chain was sequenced for a study of blood T cell repertoires in COVID-19. The CDR3 sequence is 13 residues long. CDR1 and CDR2 from the germline V gene are WNHNN and SYGVQD (reference sequence). Trimming pared 8 bases from V and 2 bases from J, leaving 11 bases between. As processed by the authors: Nucleated cell number was recorded as an estimate derived from reference gene primer amplification. Only in-frame clones appear in the TCRdb table, and some are missing; sequencing was by immunoSEQ multiplex PCR. Clone size and the V and J calls come from that table; the DNA yielded D and trimming. The sample shows around 40,000 clones, 92% of them seen only once.

The clonotype originates from a human donor in a cohort sampled during active COVID-19. Material: peripheral blood. The chain employs TRBV10-1 and TRBJ2-3; a possible D gene is TRBD1 (5 bases). In nucleotides, the CDR3 is TGCGCCAGCGGGCAGGGATTCACAGATACGCAGTATTTT. Its translation is CASGQGFTDTQYF.